This entry concerns a single T cell receptor (beta chain). Healthy bone marrow donors made up the donors. This specimen comes from a study of cytomegalovirus exposure and HLA in healthy donors. The V gene's germline CDR1 is MNHNY and CDR2 SVGAGI (reference sequence). V shed 6 bases and J 6 bases; nucleotides not matched to a gene: 13. The CDR3 contains 15 residues. In the PCR, 60 Vbeta and 13 Jbeta primers were used. Here immunoSEQ multiplex PCR was the method, and the copy in TCRdb shows in-frame clones only, minus some. The table lists some 100,000 clones, roughly 76% of them singletons, with 7.7% in the top ten.

Input material: PBMCs. This clonotype was sampled from a woman aged 50 to 65 in good health and CMV-seropositive. This sequence joins TRBV6-6 and TRBJ1-1; TRBD1 agrees at 7 bases. Here the CDR3 DNA reads TGTGCCAGCAGATCGCTGACAGGGAATGGAGCTGAAGCTTTCTTT. It encodes CASRSLTGNGAEAFF.